These 7 T cell receptor beta chains originate from one sample sequenced in a study of cytomegalovirus exposure and HLA in healthy donors. The data were produced by immunoSEQ multiplex PCR, yet TCRdb's version contains in-frame clones alone and is incomplete. The table lists around 55,000 clones, around nine tenths of them singletons. The sample taken for sequencing was PBMCs. The receptors were gathered from a man between 18 and 29 years old in good health and CMV-seronegative.

This clone was counted once. V and J are TRBV30 and TRBJ2-7, with 8 bases fitting TRBD2. Germline lookup yields CDR1 GTSNPN and CDR2 SVGIG (reference sequence). Trimming at V came to 0 bases and at J to 2 bases, leaving 6 bases not matched to a gene. The length of the CDR3 is 15 residues. This CDR3 reads CAWSVGAGGAYEQYF. The CDR3 coding sequence is TGTGCCTGGAGTGTAGGGGCGGGAGGAGCCTACGAGCAGTACTTC. Together with reference TRBV30 and TRBJ2-7, the CDR3 gives the full variable domain: SQTIHQWPATLVQPVGSPLSLECTVEGTSNPNLYWYRQAAGRGLQLLFYSVGIGQISSEVPQNLSASRPQDRQFILSSKKLLLSDSGFYLCAWSVGAGGAYEQYFGPGTRLTVT.

V usage is TRBV29-1 and J usage is TRBJ2-1; 7 nucleotides agree with TRBD2. There are 14 residues in the CDR3. J was trimmed by 7 bases and V by 0 bases; bases with no gene match: 6. CDR1 and CDR2 (germline): SQVTM, ANQGSEA. The CDR3 loop reads CSVEEGGSQNEQFF. Here the CDR3 DNA reads TGCAGCGTTGAAGAGGGCGGGAGTCAAAATGAGCAGTTCTTC.

The rearrangement uses TRBV10-3 and TRBJ1-2; unclear D gene. This CDR3 is 12 amino acids long. Per germline, CDR1 ENHRY and CDR2 SYGVKD. CDR3 region: CAAGEWSYGYTF. The DNA of the CDR3 is TGTGCAGCCGGGGAGTGGAGCTATGGCTACACCTTC.

This chain joins TRBV6-1 and TRBJ2-7; tentatively, D is TRBD1 (6 bases). Trimming pared 2 bases from V and 6 bases from J, leaving 17 bases between. The germline V gene has CDR1 MNHNS and CDR2 SASEGT. This CDR3 has 15 amino acids. DNA for the CDR3: TGTGCCAGCAGTGAAACCCTACAGGGTCCAGGCGAGCAGTACTTC. Amino acid sequence: CASSETLQGPGEQYF.

The chain links TRBV2 to TRBJ2-5, with TRBD2 matching over 8 bases. The V segment lost 3 bases and the J segment 2 bases; nucleotides outside the gene matches: 11. The V gene's germline CDR1 is SNHLY and CDR2 FYNNEI. The CDR3 spans 17 residues. The CDR3 DNA follows: TGTGCCAGCAGTGAGTGGATTAGCGGGACTACTCAAGAGACCCAGTACTTC. Amino acid sequence: CASSEWISGTTQETQYF.

With respect to this clone: One end of the junction does not line up with germline, which may come from a read error. V gene TRBV7-7 combines with J gene TRBJ2-1; D remains ambiguous. Germline loops: CDR1 SSHAT, CDR2 FNYEAQ (reference sequence). The CDR3 covers 14 residues. The CDR3 DNA reads as TGTGCTAGCAGCTTATCCCCATTAGACAATGAGCAGTTCTTC. Translated, it gives CASSLSPLDNEQFF. Combining the CDR3 with reference TRBV7-7 and TRBJ2-1 gives the whole variable domain GAGVSQSPRYKVTKRGQDVTLRCDPISSHATLYWYQQALGQGPEFLTYFNYEAQPDKSGLPSDRFSAERPEGSISTLTIQRTEQRDSAMYRCASSLSPLDNEQFFGPGTRLTVL.

This chain uses TRBV4-1 with TRBJ2-1; 12 bases are a match to TRBD2. This CDR3 region has 13 residues. With V trimmed by 10 bases and J by 8 bases, 6 bases remained unmatched. The germline gives CDR1 MGHRA, CDR2 YSYEKL. The chain's CDR3 is CATTSGSRDEQFF. The CDR3 DNA reads TGCGCCACGACTAGCGGGAGTAGGGATGAGCAGTTCTTC.